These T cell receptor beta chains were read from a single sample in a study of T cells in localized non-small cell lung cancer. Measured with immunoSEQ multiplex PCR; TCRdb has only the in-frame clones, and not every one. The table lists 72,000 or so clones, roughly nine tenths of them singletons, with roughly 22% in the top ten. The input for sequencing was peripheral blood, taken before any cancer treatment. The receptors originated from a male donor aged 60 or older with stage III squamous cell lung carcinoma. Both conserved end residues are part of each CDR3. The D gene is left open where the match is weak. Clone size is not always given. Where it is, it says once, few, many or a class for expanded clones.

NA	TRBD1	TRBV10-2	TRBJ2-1	TGCGCCAGCATCGGACAGGGGGCGGTGGATGAGCAGTTCTTC	CASIGQGAVDEQFF
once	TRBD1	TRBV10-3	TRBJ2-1	TGTGCCATCAGCGAGGGGGCAGGGATTAGCAATGAGCAGTTCTTC	CAISEGAGISNEQFF
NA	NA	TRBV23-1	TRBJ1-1	TGCGCCAGCAGTCAACGCCAGGACACTGAAGCTTTCTTT	CASSQRQDTEAFF
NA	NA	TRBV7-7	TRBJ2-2	TGTGCCAGCAGCCCTGACCTAGGCGGGGAGCTGTTTTTT	CASSPDLGGELFF
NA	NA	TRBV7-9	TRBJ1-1	TGTGCCAGCAGCTTAGCGGGGATCGACGGGGCTTTCTTT	CASSLAGIDGAFF
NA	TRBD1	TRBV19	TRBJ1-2	TGTGCCAGTAGTACGACAGGGGCGAGGTATGGCTACACCTTC	CASSTTGARYGYTF
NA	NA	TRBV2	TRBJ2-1	TGTGCCAGCAGGACAGGGACTGGCAATGAGCAGTTCTTC	CASRTGTGNEQFF
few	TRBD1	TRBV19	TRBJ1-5	TGTGCCAGTAGTCTTGACCGGGACAGGGTCGAGCCCCAGCATTTT	CASSLDRDRVEPQHF
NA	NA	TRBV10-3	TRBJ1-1	TGTGCCATCAGTGAAGGGCCTGGCACTGAAGCTTTCTTT	CAISEGPGTEAFF
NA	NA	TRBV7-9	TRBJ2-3	TGTGCCAGCAGCTTAGATACGAATACGCAGTATTTT	CASSLDTNTQYF
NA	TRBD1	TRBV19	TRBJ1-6	TGTGCCAGTAGTATTGGGACAGGGAATTCACCCCTCCACTTT	CASSIGTGNSPLHF
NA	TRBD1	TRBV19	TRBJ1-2	TGTGCCAGTAGTTTCGGACAGGGCCTTGGCTACACCTTC	CASSFGQGLGYTF
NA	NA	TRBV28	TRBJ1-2	TGTGCCAGCAGATGGGAGGGGAACTATGGCTACACCTTC	CASRWEGNYGYTF
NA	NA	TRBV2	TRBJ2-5	TGTGCCAGCAGTGACCCCTACCAAGAGACCCAGTACTTC	CASSDPYQETQYF
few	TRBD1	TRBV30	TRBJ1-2	TGTGCCTGGAAGGTGCAGGGGGTCAAACGAGGCTACACCTTC	CAWKVQGVKRGYTF
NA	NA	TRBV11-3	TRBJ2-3	TGTGCCAGCAGCTTAGGTAGCAGCCTTGGCACAGATACGCAGTATTTT	CASSLGSSLGTDTQYF
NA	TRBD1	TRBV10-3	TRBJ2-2	TGTGCCATCAGAGGGACAGGGGACGACACCGGGGAGCTGTTTTTT	CAIRGTGDDTGELFF
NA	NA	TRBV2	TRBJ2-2	TGTGCCAGCAGTGAATACGGGGGCGGCACCGGGGAGCTGTTTTTT	CASSEYGGGTGELFF
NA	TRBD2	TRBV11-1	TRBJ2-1	TGTGCCAGCAGCCCCTCATTACTAGCGGGGGGGCCCAATGAGCAGTTCTTC	CASSPSLLAGGPNEQFF
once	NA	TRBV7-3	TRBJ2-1	TGTGCCAGCAGCCCGCACACTAGGGGCAATGAGCAGTTCTTC	CASSPHTRGNEQFF
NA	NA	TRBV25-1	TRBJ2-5	TGTGCCAGCAGTGCCAAGACAGGAGGTGACCAAGAGACCCAGTACTTC	CASSAKTGGDQETQYF
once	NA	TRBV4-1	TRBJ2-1	TGCGCCAGCAGGGCCTCGGGGCGGGATGAGCAGTTCTTC	CASRASGRDEQFF
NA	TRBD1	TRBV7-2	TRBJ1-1	TGTGCCAGCAGCACTAGGACAGGTGTGAACACTGAAGCTTTCTTT	CASSTRTGVNTEAFF
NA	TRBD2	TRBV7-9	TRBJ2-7	TGTGCCAGCAGCCTAGGACTAGCGGGGGTCGAGCAGTACTTC	CASSLGLAGVEQYF
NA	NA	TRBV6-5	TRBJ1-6	TGTGCCAGCAGTTACGCCCCCAATTCACCCCTCCACTTT	CASSYAPNSPLHF
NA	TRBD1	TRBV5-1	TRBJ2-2	TGCGCCAGCAGCTGGGCGGGACAGGCTTCGAACACCGGGGAGCTGTTTTTT	CASSWAGQASNTGELFF
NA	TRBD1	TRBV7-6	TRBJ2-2	TGTGCCAGCAGCCCCCAGGGGGCGGGGCTACTGAACACCGGGGAGCTGTTTTTT	CASSPQGAGLLNTGELFF
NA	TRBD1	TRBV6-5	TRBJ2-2	TGTGCCAGCAGCTCGACAGGGAGCACCGGGGAGCTGTTTTTT	CASSSTGSTGELFF
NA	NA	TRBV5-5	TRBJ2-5	TGTGCCAGCAGCTTTCAGGGGACGGGGGAGACCCAGTACTTC	CASSFQGTGETQYF
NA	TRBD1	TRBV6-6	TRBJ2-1	TGTGCCAGCCGTGGACAGGGTCTGGTTAATGAGCAGTTCTTC	CASRGQGLVNEQFF
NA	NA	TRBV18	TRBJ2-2	TGTGCCAGCTCACCAGACAGGAAAATAGTGGCCGGGGAGCTGTTTTTT	CASSPDRKIVAGELFF
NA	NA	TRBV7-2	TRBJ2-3	TGTGCCAGCAGCTTGATGGGTCTTAGAACTAGCACAGATACGCAGTATTTT	CASSLMGLRTSTDTQYF